A single TCR beta chain is shown here with its context. Recruitment covered 25 or so US areas and drew participants whose ages spanned about 18 to 95 years. Participants' own reports of clinical history determined their cohort assignment. This sample stems from a study of blood T cell repertoires in COVID-19. V lost 0 bases to trimming and J lost 7 bases; unmatched junction nucleotides: 10. The germline V gene has CDR1 GTSNPN and CDR2 SVGIG (reference sequence). The CDR3 has 16 amino acids. In the source study's methods: Estimates of nucleated cell counts were drawn from the amplification of reference gene primers. Assay: immunoSEQ multiplex PCR; the TCRdb copy retains only in-frame clones and omits some. Clone size and V and J calls were adopted from that table, with D and trimming inferred from the DNA. The sample lists more than 150,000 clones; around 80% were seen once.

The chain uses TRBV30 and TRBJ2-1, with 9 bases aligning to TRBD2. The TCR sequence derives from a man aged 55-75 years who had been exposed to COVID-19. What was sequenced was PBMCs or T cells enriched from blood (not recorded which). CDR3: CAWSVGRPSGINEQFF. CDR3 DNA: TGTGCCTGGAGTGTAGGGAGGCCTAGCGGGATAAATGAGCAGTTCTTC. The variable domain in full, with the rest retrieved from reference TRBV30 and TRBJ2-1, is SQTIHQWPATLVQPVGSPLSLECTVEGTSNPNLYWYRQAAGRGLQLLFYSVGIGQISSEVPQNLSASRPQDRQFILSSKKLLLSDSGFYLCAWSVGRPSGINEQFFGPGTRLTVL.